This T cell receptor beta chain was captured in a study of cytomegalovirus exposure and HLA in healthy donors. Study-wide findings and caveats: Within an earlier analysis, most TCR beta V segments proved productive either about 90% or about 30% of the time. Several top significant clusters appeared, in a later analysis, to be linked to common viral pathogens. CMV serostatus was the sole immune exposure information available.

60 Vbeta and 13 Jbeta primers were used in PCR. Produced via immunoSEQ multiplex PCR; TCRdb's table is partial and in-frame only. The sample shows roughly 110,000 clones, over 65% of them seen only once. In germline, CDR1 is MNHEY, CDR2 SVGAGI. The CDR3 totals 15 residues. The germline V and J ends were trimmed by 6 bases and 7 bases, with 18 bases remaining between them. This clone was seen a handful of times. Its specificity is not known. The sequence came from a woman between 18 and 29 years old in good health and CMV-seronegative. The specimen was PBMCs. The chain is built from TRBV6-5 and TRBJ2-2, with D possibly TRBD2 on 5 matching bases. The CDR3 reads CASRTSAEGSGELFF. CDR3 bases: TGTGCCAGCAGGACCTCGGCAGAGGGAAGCGGGGAGCTGTTTTTT.